The 21 T cell receptor beta chains in this list originate from one sample, sequenced in a study of T-cell reconstitution after alpha-beta-depleted transplantation in children. Unique molecular identifiers were used to barcode this TCRbeta library. TCRdb reprocessed the PCR reads with MiXCR, giving one entry per CDR3 protein. The profile covers 260,000 or so distinct CDR3 sequences, with about 11% appearing a single time and over 2% taken by the ten largest. The material was PBMCs from the stem cell graft donor, obtained from the stem cell graft. The receptor set was obtained from a human donor who donated a stem cell graft to a child with acute lymphoblastic leukemia.

Turning to this clonotype: A read error is possible here, since a much larger clone lies one base away. CDR3 bases: TGTGCCAGCACCAAGTCTGGGCGTCCTCAAGCTTTCTTT. It specifies CASTKSGRPQAFF. The chain joins TRBV6-2 or TRBV6-3 to TRBJ1-1; D is unclear. CDR1 and CDR2 from the germline V gene are MNHEY and SVGEGT. V was cut by 7 bases and J by 9 bases, with 18 bases left in between. This CDR3 has 13 residues.

This clonotype appeared many times. The V call is TRBV9, the J call TRBJ1-2, with 7 bases that match TRBD1. CDR1 SGDLS and CDR2 YYNGEE come from the germline V gene. The CDR3 sequence is 14 residues long. V lost 7 bases, J lost 6 bases, and 12 bases stayed unmatched. The CDR3 here is CASSPRQGRDGYTF. The CDR3 DNA is TGTGCCAGCTCTCCCCGACAGGGTCGGGATGGCTACACCTTC.

This clonotype was seen many times. The chain has TRBV10-3 and TRBJ2-7; D ambiguous. The CDR3 is made up of 14 amino acids. The germline V gene has CDR1 ENHRY and CDR2 SYGVKD. With 6 bases removed from V and 7 bases from J, the gap between germline ends came to 19 bases. The CDR3 is CAISQAAQQGEQYF. CDR3 DNA: TGTGCCATCAGCCAGGCGGCACAACAAGGGGAGCAGTACTTC.

This clonotype was seen at least ten times. The chain carries TRBV6-5 and TRBJ1-1, with no clear D. The germline V and J ends were trimmed by 2 bases and 1 base, with 8 bases remaining between them. Germline lookup yields CDR1 MNHEY and CDR2 SVGAGI. The length of the CDR3 is 14 residues. The CDR3 is CASSYRRRNTEAFF. The CDR3 DNA reads TGTGCCAGCAGTTACCGGCGGAGGAACACTGAAGCTTTCTTT.

The CDR3, as DNA: TGTGCCAGTCATTTGACAGGGCCTCAGCCCCAGCATTTT. Protein product: CASHLTGPQPQHF. The chain is built from TRBV19 and TRBJ1-5, with 7 bases fitting TRBD1. CDR1 and CDR2 (germline): LNHDA, SQIVND (reference sequence). The CDR3 loop spans 13 amino acids. V shed 8 bases, J shed 6 bases, and the junction held 7 bases outside the gene matches.

At least ten counts were recorded for this clonotype. V and J are TRBV7-9 and TRBJ2-7, with 8 positions matching TRBD1. The trim removed 5 bases at V and 0 bases at J, leaving 6 bases unmatched. Germline assignment: CDR1 SEHNR and CDR2 FQNEAQ (reference sequence). The CDR3 loop spans 15 amino acids. The CDR3 reads CASSPTGANSYEQYF. The CDR3 nucleotides read TGTGCCAGCAGCCCGACAGGGGCCAACTCCTACGAGCAGTACTTC.

This clonotype showed up many times. J is TRBJ1-2 and V is TRBV29-1; D remains ambiguous. The CDR3 runs 11 residues. Trimming pared 4 bases from V and 4 bases from J, leaving 7 bases between. Germline-derived CDR1 and CDR2 are SQVTM and ANQGSEA. CDR3 region: CSVGTVYGYTF. Here the CDR3 DNA reads TGCAGCGTTGGCACAGTCTATGGCTACACCTTC. Together with reference TRBV29-1 and TRBJ1-2, the CDR3 gives the full variable domain: SAVISQKPSRDICQRGTSLTIQCQVDSQVTMMFWYRQQPGQSLTLIATANQGSEATYESGFVIDKFPISRPNLTFSTLTVSNMSPEDSSIYLCSVGTVYGYTFGSGTRLTVV.

This clonotype appeared many times. The genes are TRBV20-1 and TRBJ2-1; the match to TRBD2 covers 10 bases. This CDR3 contains 18 residues. From germline, CDR1 is DFQATT and CDR2 SNEGSKA (reference sequence). V lost 1 base, J lost 3 bases, and 12 bases stayed unmatched. CDR3 protein: CSARGPSGGILVYNEQFF. CDR3 nucleotide sequence: TGCAGTGCTAGAGGTCCTAGCGGGGGAATATTGGTCTACAATGAGCAGTTCTTC.

In its sample, this clonotype was seen many times. V and J are TRBV29-1 and TRBJ2-7, with D tentatively TRBD1 or TRBD2 (5 bases each). This CDR3 comprises 12 residues. The germline CDR1 and CDR2 sequences are SQVTM and ANQGSEA. Deletions cut 4 bases from V and 0 bases from J, with 7 bases between. CDR3 DNA: TGCAGCGTTGGGGGGTCCTCCTACGAGCAGTACTTC. Its translation is CSVGGSSYEQYF.

This clonotype was found a few times. The chain recombines TRBV6-1 with TRBJ1-1; D perhaps matches TRBD1 (5 bases). The CDR3 length is 13 residues. The germline V and J ends were trimmed by 1 base and 6 bases, with 9 bases remaining between them. Germline CDR1 is MNHNS and CDR2 is SASEGT. The CDR3 DNA reads TGTGCCAGCAGTGAAGAGAGGGGATCTGAAGCTTTCTTT. It yields the protein CASSEERGSEAFF.

A remark on this clonotype: This could be a read error, since a much larger clone is one nucleotide away. The V call is TRBV9, the J call TRBJ2-4, with D hard to call. The CDR3 contains 14 residues. The V end was cut by 4 bases, the J end by 4 bases, with 12 bases between. Germline V gives CDR1 SGDLS, CDR2 YYNGEE. The CDR3 sequence: CASSPNAVKNIQYF. As DNA, the CDR3 is TGTGCCAGCAGCCCCAACGCAGTGAAAAACATTCAGTACTTC. Looking up the rest from reference TRBV9 and TRBJ2-4 gives the full variable domain: DSGVTQTPKHLITATGQRVTLRCSPRSGDLSVYWYQQSLDQGLQFLIQYYNGEERAKGNILERFSAQQFPDLHSELNLSSLELGDSALYFCASSPNAVKNIQYFGAGTRLSVL.

This clonotype was found many times. The V and J genes are TRBV29-1 and TRBJ2-2; 8 bases match TRBD1. CDR1 and CDR2 (germline): SQVTM, ANQGSEA. The junction had 6 bases not matched to a gene; V was cut back by 6 bases and J by 3 bases. CDR3 length: 14 amino acids. As DNA, the CDR3 is TGCAGCGTGAACGGACAGGGAGACACCGGGGAGCTGTTTTTT. This sequence encodes CSVNGQGDTGELFF.

This clonotype was observed many times. The V and J genes are TRBV7-2 and TRBJ1-2; D is ambiguous. The germline V gene encodes CDR1 SGHTA and CDR2 FQGNSA. Trimming pared 5 bases from V and 8 bases from J, leaving 9 bases between. The CDR3 totals 11 residues. The CDR3, as DNA: TGTGCCAGCAGCGAGTCTGACGGCTACACCTTC. This encodes CASSESDGYTF. Drawing the rest from reference TRBV7-2 and TRBJ1-2, the complete variable domain is GAGVSQSPSNKVTEKGKDVELRCDPISGHTALYWYRQSLGQGLEFLIYFQGNSAPDKSGLPSDRFSAERTGGSVSTLTIQRTQQEDSAVYLCASSESDGYTFGSGTRLTVV.

In its sample, this clonotype was seen many times. The V and J genes are TRBV27 and TRBJ2-7, with 10 bases identical to TRBD2. The CDR3 has 15 amino acids. Germline CDR1 MNHEY, CDR2 SMNVEV (reference sequence). With 5 bases clipped from V and 2 bases from J, the junction kept 6 bases outside the gene matches. CDR3 residues: CASSPSGTSAYEQYF. CDR3 DNA: TGTGCCAGCAGTCCTTCCGGGACTAGCGCCTACGAGCAGTACTTC.

This clonotype was seen at least ten times. The chain joins TRBV21-1 to TRBJ2-3; the DNA was not compared with TRBD2, the D call given in the table. TRBV21-1 is a documented pseudogene. The length of the CDR3 is 18 residues. Here the CDR3 reads CASSTLATSGGPSDTQYF. In DNA, the CDR3 is TGTGCCAGCAGCACATTAGCCACTAGCGGGGGCCCCTCAGATACGCAGTATTTT.

The rearrangement links TRBV11-3 to TRBJ2-1; D remains unclear. CDR3 length: 12 amino acids. The germline V gene encodes CDR1 SGHNT and CDR2 YENEEA. The V and J ends lost 5 bases and 9 bases respectively, with 11 bases between them. The CDR3 spells CASSTIPGEQFF. CDR3 DNA: TGTGCCAGCAGCACGATCCCGGGTGAGCAGTTCTTC.

This clonotype was counted many times. The gene calls are TRBV25-1 and TRBJ2-3; the match to TRBD2 covers 7 bases. CDR3 size: 17 residues. The ends lost 7 bases at V and 2 bases at J; junction bases unmatched: 15. The V gene's germline CDR1 is MGHDK and CDR2 SYGVNS. The CDR3 sequence is CASTPIQVGDYTDTQYF. For the CDR3, the DNA is TGTGCCAGCACCCCTATTCAGGTAGGGGACTACACAGATACGCAGTATTTT.

V and J are TRBV7-9 and TRBJ2-1, with a tentative D call TRBD2 (5 bases). The germline V and J ends were trimmed by 5 bases and 8 bases, with 19 bases remaining between them. From germline, CDR1 is SEHNR and CDR2 FQNEAQ (reference sequence). This CDR3 region has 15 residues. For the CDR3, the DNA is TGTGCCAGCAGCAACGGAGGTTACAGAGGAGATGAGCAGTTCTTC. Its translation: CASSNGGYRGDEQFF.

This clonotype was counted ten times or more. The chain couples TRBV28 to TRBJ1-2, with D unresolved. Trimming removed 4 bases at V and 0 bases at J, with 15 bases between. The CDR3 is made up of 16 amino acids. Germline assignment: CDR1 MDHEN and CDR2 SYDVKM. The CDR3 coding sequence is TGTGCCAGCAGTTCGGATTTTTCCCCAGCTAACTATGGCTACACCTTC. This codes for CASSSDFSPANYGYTF.

The gene calls are TRBV10-3 and TRBJ2-3, with 14 bases that match TRBD2. Trimming cost V 3 bases and J 0 bases; bases outside gene matches: 11. The CDR3 sequence is 20 residues long. Germline V gene data show CDR1 as ENHRY and CDR2 as SYGVKD. The CDR3 sequence is CAISDEPGTSGGRSTDTQYF. In nucleotides, the CDR3 is TGTGCCATCAGTGATGAACCCGGGACTAGCGGGGGAAGAAGCACAGATACGCAGTATTTT.

This clonotype appeared a few times. V and J are TRBV20-1 and TRBJ1-1; D ambiguous. V was trimmed by 6 bases and J by 2 bases, leaving 13 bases between them. The germline CDR1 and CDR2 sequences are DFQATT and SNEGSKA (reference sequence). The CDR3 sequence is 13 residues long. The CDR3 spells CSAIFQENTEAFF. Here the CDR3 DNA reads TGCAGTGCCATTTTCCAGGAAAACACTGAAGCTTTCTTT.